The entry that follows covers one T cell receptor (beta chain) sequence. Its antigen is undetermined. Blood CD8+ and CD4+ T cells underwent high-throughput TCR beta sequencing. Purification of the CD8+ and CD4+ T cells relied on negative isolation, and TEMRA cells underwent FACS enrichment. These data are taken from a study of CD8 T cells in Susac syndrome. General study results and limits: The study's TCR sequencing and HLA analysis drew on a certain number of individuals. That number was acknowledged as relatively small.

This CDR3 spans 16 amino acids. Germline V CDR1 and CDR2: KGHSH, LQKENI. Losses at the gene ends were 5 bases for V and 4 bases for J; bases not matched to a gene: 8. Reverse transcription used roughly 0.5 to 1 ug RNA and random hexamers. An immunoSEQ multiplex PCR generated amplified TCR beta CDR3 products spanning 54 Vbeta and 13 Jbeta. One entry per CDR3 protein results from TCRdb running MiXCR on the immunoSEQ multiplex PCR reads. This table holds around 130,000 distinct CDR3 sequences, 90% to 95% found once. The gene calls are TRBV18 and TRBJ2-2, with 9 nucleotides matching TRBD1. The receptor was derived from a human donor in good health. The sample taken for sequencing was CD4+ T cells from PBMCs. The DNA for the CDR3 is TGTGCCAGCTCAACGCGGACAGGGGCCCTCACCGGGGAGCTGTTTTTT. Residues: CASSTRTGALTGELFF. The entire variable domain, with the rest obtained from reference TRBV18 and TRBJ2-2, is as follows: NAGVMQNPRHLVRRRGQEARLRCSPMKGHSHVYWYRQLPEEGLKFMVYLQKENIIDESGMPKERFSAEFPKEGPSILRIQQVVRGDSAAYFCASSTRTGALTGELFFGEGSRLTVL.